The 2 T cell receptor beta chains given below trace back to one sample, sequenced in a study of blood T cell repertoires in COVID-19. The assay was immunoSEQ multiplex PCR, and TCRdb's table has in-frame clones only and misses some. The table shows roughly 150,000 clones, with about 80% occurring only once. Specimen: peripheral blood. These receptors all stem from a man between 70 and 80 years old with active or convalescent COVID-19.

The V call is TRBV12-2, the J call TRBJ1-6; the D call TRBD1 from the table was never checked on the DNA. TRBV12-2 is described as a pseudogene. This CDR3 has 16 residues. CDR3 bases: TGTGCAAGTCGCTTAGCCTCGTGGCCAGGTAATTCACCCCTCCACTTT. Amino acid sequence: CASRLASWPGNSPLHF.

This chain connects TRBV7-2 to TRBJ1-1; D not resolved. There are 15 residues in the CDR3. Germline V gives CDR1 SGHTA, CDR2 FQGNSA. Trimming pared 1 base from V and 0 bases from J, leaving 9 bases between. Written as DNA, the CDR3 is TGTGCCAGCAGCTTAGGGAGCGGGATGAACACTGAAGCTTTCTTT. It codes for CASSLGSGMNTEAFF.